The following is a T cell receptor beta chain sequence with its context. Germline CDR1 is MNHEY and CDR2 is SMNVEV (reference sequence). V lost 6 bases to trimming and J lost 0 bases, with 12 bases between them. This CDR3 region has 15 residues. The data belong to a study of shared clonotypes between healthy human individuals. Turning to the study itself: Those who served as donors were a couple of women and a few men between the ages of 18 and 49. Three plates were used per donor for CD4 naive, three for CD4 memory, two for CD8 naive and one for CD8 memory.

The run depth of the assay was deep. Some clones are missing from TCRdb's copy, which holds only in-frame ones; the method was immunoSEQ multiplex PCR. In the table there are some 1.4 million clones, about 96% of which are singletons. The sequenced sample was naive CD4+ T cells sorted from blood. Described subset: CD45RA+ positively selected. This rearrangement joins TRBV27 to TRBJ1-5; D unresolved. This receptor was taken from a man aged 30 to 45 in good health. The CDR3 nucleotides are TGTGCCAGCAGCTTTACAGATTATAGCAATCAGCCCCAGCATTTT. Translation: CASSFTDYSNQPQHF.